The entry below describes one T cell receptor (beta chain). Preparation of the TCRbeta library used unique molecular identifiers. TCRdb re-analysed the PCR reads in MiXCR, keeping a single row per CDR3 protein. The sample lists more than 400,000 distinct CDR3 sequences; over 40% were seen once. The source of the sample is a study of T-cell reconstitution after alpha-beta-depleted transplantation in children. The CDR3 runs to 16 residues. V was cut by 4 bases and J by 0 bases, with 14 bases left in between. The sequence was obtained from a girl aged 2 to 9 with aplastic anemia, due to receive a stem cell transplant. The specimen comprised PBMCs, sampled before TCRalphabeta/CD19-depleted stem cell transplant. J is TRBJ2-1 and V is TRBV5-3; D is undetermined. TRBV5-3 is classed as an ORF, of uncertain function. As DNA, the CDR3 is TGTGCCAGAAGCGACCGTTCTCGCGGCTCCTACAATGAGCAGTTCTTC. Translated: CARSDRSRGSYNEQFF.